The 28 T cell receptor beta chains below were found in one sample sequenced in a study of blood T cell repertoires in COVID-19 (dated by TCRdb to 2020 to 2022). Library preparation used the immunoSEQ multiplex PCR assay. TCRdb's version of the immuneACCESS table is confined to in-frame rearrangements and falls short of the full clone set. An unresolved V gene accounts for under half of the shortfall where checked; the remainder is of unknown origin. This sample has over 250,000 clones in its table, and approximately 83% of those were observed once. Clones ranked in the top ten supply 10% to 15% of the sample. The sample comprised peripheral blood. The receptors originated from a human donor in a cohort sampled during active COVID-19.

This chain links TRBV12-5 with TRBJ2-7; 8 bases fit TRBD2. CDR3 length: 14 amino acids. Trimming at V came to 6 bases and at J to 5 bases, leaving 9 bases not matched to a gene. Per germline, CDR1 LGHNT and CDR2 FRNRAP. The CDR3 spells CASGVLGLVHEQYF. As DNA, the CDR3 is TGTGCTAGTGGCGTCCTGGGACTAGTCCACGAGCAGTACTTC.

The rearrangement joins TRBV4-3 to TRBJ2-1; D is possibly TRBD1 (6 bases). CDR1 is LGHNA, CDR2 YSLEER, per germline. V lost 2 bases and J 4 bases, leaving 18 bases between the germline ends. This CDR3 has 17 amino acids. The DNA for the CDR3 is TGCGCCAGCAGCCAACGGTCAGGGGCGAATACGTACAATGAGCAGTTCTTC. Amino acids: CASSQRSGANTYNEQFF.

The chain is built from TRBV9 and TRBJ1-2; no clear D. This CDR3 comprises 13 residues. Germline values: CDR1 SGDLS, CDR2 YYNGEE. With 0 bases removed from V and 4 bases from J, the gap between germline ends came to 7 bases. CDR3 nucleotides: TGTGCCAGCAGCGTAGGGGAGGGCTATGGCTACACCTTC. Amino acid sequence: CASSVGEGYGYTF.

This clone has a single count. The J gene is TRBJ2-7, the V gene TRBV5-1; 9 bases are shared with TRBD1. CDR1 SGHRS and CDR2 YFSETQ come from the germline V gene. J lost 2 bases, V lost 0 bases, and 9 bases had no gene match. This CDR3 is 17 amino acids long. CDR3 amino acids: CASSLEPGTGSPYEQYF. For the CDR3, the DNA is TGCGCCAGCAGCTTGGAACCCGGGACAGGGAGCCCCTACGAGCAGTACTTC.

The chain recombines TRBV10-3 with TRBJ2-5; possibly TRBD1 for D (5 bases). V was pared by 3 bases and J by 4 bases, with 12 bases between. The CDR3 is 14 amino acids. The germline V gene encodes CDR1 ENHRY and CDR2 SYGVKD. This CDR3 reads CAISDRQGGETQYF. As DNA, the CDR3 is TGTGCCATCAGTGATAGGCAGGGTGGAGAGACCCAGTACTTC.

CDR3 in DNA: TGCAGTGGACAGGGTGGTGAAAAACTGTTTTTT. This encodes CSGQGGEKLFF. This chain joins TRBV20-1 and TRBJ1-4; 7 positions agree with TRBD1. The CDR3 loop spans 11 amino acids. Trimming took 7 bases from V and 7 from J; bases not matched to a gene: 3. The germline V gene encodes CDR1 DFQATT and CDR2 SNEGSKA (reference sequence).

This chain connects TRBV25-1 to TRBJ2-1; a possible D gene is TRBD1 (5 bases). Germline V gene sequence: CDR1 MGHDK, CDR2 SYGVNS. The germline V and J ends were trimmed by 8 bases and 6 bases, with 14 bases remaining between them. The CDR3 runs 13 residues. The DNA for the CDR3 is TGTGCCAGCTCCAGGGAATGGTTCAATGAGCAGTTCTTC. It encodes CASSREWFNEQFF.

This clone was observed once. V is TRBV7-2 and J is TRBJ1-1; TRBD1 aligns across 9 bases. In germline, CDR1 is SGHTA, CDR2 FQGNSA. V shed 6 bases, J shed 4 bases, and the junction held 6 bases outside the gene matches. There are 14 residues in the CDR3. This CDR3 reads CASRSQGAATEAFF. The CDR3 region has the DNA TGTGCCAGCAGATCACAGGGGGCGGCCACTGAAGCTTTCTTT. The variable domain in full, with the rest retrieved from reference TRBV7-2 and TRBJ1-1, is GAGVSQSPSNKVTEKGKDVELRCDPISGHTALYWYRQSLGQGLEFLIYFQGNSAPDKSGLPSDRFSAERTGGSVSTLTIQRTQQEDSAVYLCASRSQGAATEAFFGQGTRLTVV.

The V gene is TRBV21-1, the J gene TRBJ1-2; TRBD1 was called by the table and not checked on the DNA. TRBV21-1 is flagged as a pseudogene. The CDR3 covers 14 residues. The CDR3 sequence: CASTRQGANYGYTF. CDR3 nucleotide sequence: TGTGCCAGCACACGGCAGGGTGCTAACTATGGCTACACCTTC.

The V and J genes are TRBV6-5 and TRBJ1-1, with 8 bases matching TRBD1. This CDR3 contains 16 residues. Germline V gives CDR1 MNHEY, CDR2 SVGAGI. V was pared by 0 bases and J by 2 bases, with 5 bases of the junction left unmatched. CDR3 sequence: CASSYSRTGSNTEAFF. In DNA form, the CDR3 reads TGTGCCAGCAGTTACTCAAGGACAGGGAGCAACACTGAAGCTTTCTTT.

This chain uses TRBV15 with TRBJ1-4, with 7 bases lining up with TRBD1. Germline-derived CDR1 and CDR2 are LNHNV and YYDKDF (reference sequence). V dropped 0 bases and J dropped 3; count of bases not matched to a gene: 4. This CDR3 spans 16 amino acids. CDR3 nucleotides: TGTGCCACCAGCAGAGATCGTCAGGGGGCTAATGAAAAACTGTTTTTT. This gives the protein CATSRDRQGANEKLFF.

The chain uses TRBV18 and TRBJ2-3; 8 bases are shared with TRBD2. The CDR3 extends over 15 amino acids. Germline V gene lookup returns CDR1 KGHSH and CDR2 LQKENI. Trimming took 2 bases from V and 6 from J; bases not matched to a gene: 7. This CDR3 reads CASSPDGLAGDTQYF. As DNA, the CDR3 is TGTGCCAGCTCACCAGACGGACTAGCTGGGGATACGCAGTATTTT.

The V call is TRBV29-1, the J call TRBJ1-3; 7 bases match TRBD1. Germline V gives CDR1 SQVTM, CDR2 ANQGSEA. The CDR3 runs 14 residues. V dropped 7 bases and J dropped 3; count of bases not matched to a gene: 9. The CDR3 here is CSAEDRAFGNTIYF. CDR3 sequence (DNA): TGCAGCGCCGAAGACAGGGCCTTTGGAAACACCATATATTTT.

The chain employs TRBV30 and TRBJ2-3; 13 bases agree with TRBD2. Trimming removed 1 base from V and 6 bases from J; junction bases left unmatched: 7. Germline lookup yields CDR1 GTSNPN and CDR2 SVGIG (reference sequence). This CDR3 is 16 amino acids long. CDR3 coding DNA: TGTGCCTGGAGTGGGGGGACTAGCGGGAAGCGGGATACGCAGTATTTT. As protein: CAWSGGTSGKRDTQYF.

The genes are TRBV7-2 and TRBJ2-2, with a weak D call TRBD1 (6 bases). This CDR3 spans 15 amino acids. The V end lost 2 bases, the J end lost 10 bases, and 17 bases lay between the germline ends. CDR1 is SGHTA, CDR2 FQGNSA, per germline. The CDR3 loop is CASSLHSGGTPELFF. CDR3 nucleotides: TGTGCCAGCAGCTTACACTCTGGGGGCACTCCGGAGCTGTTTTTT.

The chain's CDR3 is CAYFSGNIGDTGTDTQYF. CDR3 sequence (DNA): TGTGCCTATTTCTCGGGGAATATTGGGGACACCGGCACAGATACGCAGTATTTT. The rearrangement links TRBV30 to TRBJ2-3, with D maybe TRBD1 (6 bases). Germline V gene sequence: CDR1 GTSNPN, CDR2 SVGIG (reference sequence). This CDR3 has 18 residues. V gave up 7 bases and J gave up 1 base, with 27 bases separating them.

The CDR3 loop reads CASSLASGPSGVSSTDTQYF. Here the CDR3 DNA reads TGCGCCAGCAGCTTGGCCTCGGGGCCATCAGGGGTATCGAGCACAGATACGCAGTATTTT. The chain has TRBV5-1 and TRBJ2-3; TRBD1 might be the D (6 bases). The CDR3 totals 20 residues. Per the germline V gene, CDR1 is SGHRS and CDR2 is YFSETQ. Trimming pared 0 bases from V and 0 bases from J, leaving 23 bases between.

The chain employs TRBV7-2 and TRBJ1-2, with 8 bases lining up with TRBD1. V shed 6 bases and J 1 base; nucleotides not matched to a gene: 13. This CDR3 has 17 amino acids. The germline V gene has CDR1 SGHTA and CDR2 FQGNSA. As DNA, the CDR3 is TGTGCCAGCAGAGACAGGGGACCGGCGAGGGTTAACTATGGCTACACCTTC. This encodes CASRDRGPARVNYGYTF.

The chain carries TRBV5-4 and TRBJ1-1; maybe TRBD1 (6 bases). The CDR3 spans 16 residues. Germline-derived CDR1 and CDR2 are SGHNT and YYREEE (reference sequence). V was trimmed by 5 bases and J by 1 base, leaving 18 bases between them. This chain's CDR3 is CASRPQGMVGNTEAFF. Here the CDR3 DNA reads TGTGCCAGCAGGCCCCAGGGGATGGTTGGGAACACTGAAGCTTTCTTT.

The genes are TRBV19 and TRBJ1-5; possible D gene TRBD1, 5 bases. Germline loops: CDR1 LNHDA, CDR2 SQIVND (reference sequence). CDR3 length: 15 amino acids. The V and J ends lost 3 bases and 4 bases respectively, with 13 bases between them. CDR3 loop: CASSIVDSPNQPQHF. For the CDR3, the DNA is TGTGCCAGTAGTATTGTAGACAGCCCTAATCAGCCCCAGCATTTT.

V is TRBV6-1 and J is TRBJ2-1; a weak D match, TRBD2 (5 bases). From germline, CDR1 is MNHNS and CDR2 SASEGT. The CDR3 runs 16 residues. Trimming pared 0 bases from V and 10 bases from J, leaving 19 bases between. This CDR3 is CASSEARVLSLSEQFF. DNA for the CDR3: TGTGCCAGCAGTGAAGCGCGGGTCCTTAGCCTTTCGGAGCAGTTCTTC.

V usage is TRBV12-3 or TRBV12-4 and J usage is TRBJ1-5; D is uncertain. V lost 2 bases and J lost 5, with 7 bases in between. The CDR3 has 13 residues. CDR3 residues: CASSLQKYQPQHF. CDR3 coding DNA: TGTGCCAGCAGTTTACAGAAGTATCAGCCCCAGCATTTT.

DNA for the CDR3: TGTGCCAGCAGCCTCGGGACAGGATTCTACGAGCAGTACTTC. Encoded protein: CASSLGTGFYEQYF. This chain joins TRBV3-1 (or the pseudogene TRBV3-2) and TRBJ2-7; 8 nucleotides match TRBD1. In germline, CDR1 is LGHDT, CDR2 YNNKEL (reference sequence). V gave up 4 bases and J gave up 3 bases; unmatched junction bases: 5. This CDR3 has 14 amino acids.

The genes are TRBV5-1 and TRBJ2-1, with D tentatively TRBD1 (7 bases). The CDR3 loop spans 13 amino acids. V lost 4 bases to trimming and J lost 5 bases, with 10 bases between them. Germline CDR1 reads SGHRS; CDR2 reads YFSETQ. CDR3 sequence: CASSQGGHNEQFF. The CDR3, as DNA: TGCGCCAGCAGCCAGGGGGGACACAATGAGCAGTTCTTC.

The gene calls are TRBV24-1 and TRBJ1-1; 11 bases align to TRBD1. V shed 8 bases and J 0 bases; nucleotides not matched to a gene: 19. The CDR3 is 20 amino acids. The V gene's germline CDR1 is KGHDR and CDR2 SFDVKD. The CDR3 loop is CATTPQRAGQGGLMNTEAFF. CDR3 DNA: TGTGCCACCACCCCCCAAAGGGCGGGACAGGGGGGCCTAATGAACACTGAAGCTTTCTTT.

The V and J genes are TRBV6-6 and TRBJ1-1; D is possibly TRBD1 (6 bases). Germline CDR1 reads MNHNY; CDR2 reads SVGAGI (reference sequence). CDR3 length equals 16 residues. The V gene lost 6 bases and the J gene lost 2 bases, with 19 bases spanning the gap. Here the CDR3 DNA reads TGTGCCAGCAGCCAACCTAGACAGGCCTTAAACACTGAAGCTTTCTTT. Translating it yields CASSQPRQALNTEAFF.

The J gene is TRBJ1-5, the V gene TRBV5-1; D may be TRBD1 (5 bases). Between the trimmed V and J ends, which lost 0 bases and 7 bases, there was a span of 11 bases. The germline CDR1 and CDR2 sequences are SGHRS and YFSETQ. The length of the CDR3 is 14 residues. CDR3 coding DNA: TGCGCCAGCAGCTTGGGGGGGGAGGGCCAGCCCCAGCATTTT. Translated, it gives CASSLGGEGQPQHF.

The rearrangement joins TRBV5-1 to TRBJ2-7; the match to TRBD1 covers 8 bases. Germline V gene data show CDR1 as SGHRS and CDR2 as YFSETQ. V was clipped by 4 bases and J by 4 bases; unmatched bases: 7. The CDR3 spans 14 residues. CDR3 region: CASSGWTGSYEQYF. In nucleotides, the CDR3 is TGCGCCAGCAGCGGGTGGACAGGGTCGTACGAGCAGTACTTC.